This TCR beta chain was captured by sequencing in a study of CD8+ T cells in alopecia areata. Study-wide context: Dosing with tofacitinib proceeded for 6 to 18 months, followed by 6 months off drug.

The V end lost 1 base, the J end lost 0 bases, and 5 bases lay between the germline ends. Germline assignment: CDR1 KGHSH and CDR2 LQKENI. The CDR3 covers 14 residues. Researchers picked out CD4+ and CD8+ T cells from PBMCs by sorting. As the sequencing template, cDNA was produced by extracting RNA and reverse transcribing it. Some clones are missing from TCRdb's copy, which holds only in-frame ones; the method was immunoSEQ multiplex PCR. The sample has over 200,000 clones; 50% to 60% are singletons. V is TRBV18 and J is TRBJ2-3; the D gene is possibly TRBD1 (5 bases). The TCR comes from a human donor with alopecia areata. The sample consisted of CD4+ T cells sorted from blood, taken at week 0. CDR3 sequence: CASSPRQSTDTQYF. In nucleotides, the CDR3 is TGTGCCAGCTCACCACGACAGAGCACAGATACGCAGTATTTT.